This entry lists 30 T cell receptor beta chains sequenced from one sample in a study of long-term antiretroviral therapy in people with HIV. Running of the v3.0 immunoSEQ assay took place at survey level. Here immunoSEQ multiplex PCR was the method, and the copy in TCRdb shows in-frame clones only, minus some. The sample has 20,000 or so clones, approximately 89% seen once. The material was unsorted PBMCs, obtained 0.5 years after starting antiretroviral therapy. The receptors were gathered from a man aged 35 to 55 with HIV.

The CDR3 nucleotides are TGTGCCAGCTCGGGGGCGGGCGGCACAGATACGCAGTATTTT. Translating gives CASSGAGGTDTQYF. The rearrangement uses TRBV28 and TRBJ2-3, with D tentatively TRBD1 or TRBD2 (6 bases each). V lost 8 bases to trimming and J lost 1 base, with 13 bases between them. Germline V gene data show CDR1 as MDHEN and CDR2 as SYDVKM. The CDR3 is made up of 14 amino acids.

This clone was counted once. The gene calls are TRBV20-1 and TRBJ2-7, with D perhaps matching TRBD2 (6 bases). Germline V gene sequence: CDR1 DFQATT, CDR2 SNEGSKA (reference sequence). The CDR3 runs to 11 residues. CDR3 loop: CSGRVIYEQYF. The CDR3 DNA reads as TGCAGCGGGAGAGTTATCTACGAGCAGTACTTC.

This chain connects TRBV6-5 to TRBJ2-2, with 8 bases that match TRBD2. The CDR3 is made up of 15 amino acids. Germline V CDR1 and CDR2: MNHEY, SVGAGI. With 6 bases clipped from V and 4 bases from J, the junction kept 7 bases outside the gene matches. CDR3 DNA: TGTGCCAGCAGCTTGGGACTAGTTTCCACCGGGGAGCTGTTTTTT. Protein product: CASSLGLVSTGELFF.

This clone is labeled as medium-sized. V and J are TRBV5-4 and TRBJ2-1, with D perhaps matching TRBD1 (5 bases). The germline V gene encodes CDR1 SGHNT and CDR2 YYREEE (reference sequence). V was cut by 9 bases and J by 6 bases, with 13 bases left in between. The CDR3 runs to 12 residues. The CDR3 DNA is TGTGCCACAGGGTATAGGATCAATGAGCAGTTCTTC. It codes for CATGYRINEQFF.

The chain is built from TRBV6-5 and TRBJ1-1; D possibly corresponds to TRBD1 (5 bases). Per the germline V gene, CDR1 is MNHEY and CDR2 is SVGAGI. CDR3 length: 15 amino acids. Trimming removed 6 bases at V and 4 bases at J, with 18 bases between. CDR3 protein: CASRPIGTGLTEAFF. The DNA for the CDR3 is TGTGCCAGCAGACCGATCGGGACGGGTCTCACTGAAGCTTTCTTT.

The V and J genes are TRBV2 and TRBJ2-2; no reliable D call. The length of the CDR3 is 12 residues. Germline lookup yields CDR1 SNHLY and CDR2 FYNNEI. Between the trimmed V and J ends, which lost 6 bases and 3 bases, there was a span of 5 bases. The CDR3 spells CASSLYTGELFF. Written as DNA, the CDR3 is TGTGCCAGCAGCCTATACACCGGGGAGCTGTTTTTT.

V gene TRBV7-9 combines with J gene TRBJ1-1; D is ambiguous. Trimming stripped 3 bases from V and 4 bases from J, with 15 bases between. The CDR3 is 15 residues long. Germline lookup yields CDR1 SEHNR and CDR2 FQNEAQ (reference sequence). The CDR3 protein is CASSLILQFGTEAFF. CDR3 in DNA: TGTGCCAGCAGCTTGATTCTTCAGTTTGGCACTGAAGCTTTCTTT.

The chain joins TRBV10-3 to TRBJ1-2; 7 bases agree with TRBD1. From germline, CDR1 is ENHRY and CDR2 SYGVKD. J gave up 2 bases and V 2 bases, and 8 bases lay outside the gene matches. This CDR3 comprises 16 residues. CDR3 region: CAISETQLDRNYGYTF. CDR3 coding DNA: TGTGCCATCAGTGAGACACAACTGGACAGGAACTATGGCTACACCTTC.

This chain links TRBV5-5 with TRBJ2-7, with 9 bases that match TRBD2. The germline CDR1 and CDR2 sequences are SGHKS and YYEKEE (reference sequence). The trim removed 4 bases at V and 2 bases at J, leaving 7 bases unmatched. The CDR3 is 15 amino acids. CDR3 sequence: CASSPGTSFPYEQYF. In nucleotides, the CDR3 is TGTGCCAGCAGCCCGGGGACTAGCTTCCCCTACGAGCAGTACTTC.

The V gene is TRBV6-1, the J gene TRBJ2-1, with D unclear. Between the trimmed V and J ends, which lost 2 bases and 9 bases, there was a span of 14 bases. CDR1 is MNHNS, CDR2 SASEGT, per germline. This CDR3 is built from 14 residues. CDR3 nucleotides: TGTGCCAGCAGTGAAATCGACTCCTCGGGTGAGCAGTTCTTC. It yields the protein CASSEIDSSGEQFF.

The chain recombines TRBV19 with TRBJ2-7, with 8 nucleotides matching TRBD1. Germline V gene lookup returns CDR1 LNHDA and CDR2 SQIVND (reference sequence). Losses at the gene ends were 5 bases for V and 4 bases for J; bases not matched to a gene: 10. CDR3 size: 15 residues. CDR3: CASSGAGGAGYEQYF. The DNA of the CDR3 is TGTGCCAGTAGTGGAGCAGGGGGCGCCGGGTACGAGCAGTACTTC.

V usage is TRBV5-1 and J usage is TRBJ2-5, with D perhaps TRBD1 or TRBD2 (6 bases each). The CDR3 sequence is 14 residues long. Germline V gene lookup returns CDR1 SGHRS and CDR2 YFSETQ. The V gene lost 2 bases and the J gene lost 5 bases, with 13 bases spanning the gap. The CDR3 region has the DNA TGCGCCAGCAGCTTAGGGGGGCCGGTGGAGACCCAGTACTTC. This encodes CASSLGGPVETQYF.

V and J are TRBV10-3 and TRBJ2-3; D is unresolved. The V end was cut by 6 bases, the J end by 4 bases, with 14 bases between. This CDR3 is 14 amino acids long. CDR1 is ENHRY, CDR2 SYGVKD, per germline. CDR3 loop: CAISAESAPDTQYF. CDR3 DNA: TGTGCCATCAGCGCGGAGTCAGCGCCAGATACGCAGTATTTT.

The V gene is TRBV7-9, the J gene TRBJ2-5; 11 nucleotides match TRBD2. CDR3 length: 16 residues. The junction had 11 bases not matched to a gene; V was cut back by 2 bases and J by 9 bases. Germline V CDR1 and CDR2: SEHNR, FQNEAQ (reference sequence). The CDR3 reads CASSLTSGSLLAPQYF. The DNA of the CDR3 is TGTGCCAGCAGCTTAACTAGCGGGAGCCTGTTAGCTCCCCAGTACTTC. The variable domain in full, with the rest retrieved from reference TRBV7-9 and TRBJ2-5, is DTGVSQNPRHKITKRGQNVTFRCDPISEHNRLYWYRQTLGQGPEFLTYFQNEAQLEKSRLLSDRFSAERPKGSFSTLEIQRTEQGDSAMYLCASSLTSGSLLAPQYFGPGTRLLVL.

J is TRBJ2-7 and V is TRBV2; D remains unclear. V was cut by 2 bases and J by 1 base, with 15 bases left in between. Germline CDR1 and CDR2: SNHLY and FYNNEI. The CDR3 contains 16 residues. The CDR3 loop is CASSEQTEDLSYEQYF. DNA of the CDR3: TGTGCCAGCAGTGAACAAACCGAGGACCTATCCTACGAGCAGTACTTC.

This rearrangement joins TRBV10-2 to TRBJ1-5; D might be TRBD1 (5 bases). Per germline, CDR1 WSHSY and CDR2 SAAADI. The length of the CDR3 is 15 residues. V lost 0 bases and J 6 bases, leaving 12 bases between the germline ends. The CDR3 DNA reads TGCGCCAGCAGTGAGTCTGGAGGGGCAGGTCAGCCCCAGCATTTT. Protein product: CASSESGGAGQPQHF.

This chain joins TRBV6-1 and TRBJ2-7; TRBD1 matches at 8 bases. Germline lookup yields CDR1 MNHNS and CDR2 SASEGT. The CDR3 consists of 14 residues. J gave up 3 bases and V 4 bases, and 5 bases lay outside the gene matches. CDR3 loop: CASSGITGGYEQYF. CDR3 coding DNA: TGTGCCAGCAGTGGTATAACAGGGGGCTACGAGCAGTACTTC.

This clone was found once. V is TRBV2 and J is TRBJ1-5; no reliable D call. This CDR3 spans 15 amino acids. Trimming stripped 6 bases from V and 0 bases from J, with 12 bases between. In germline, CDR1 is SNHLY, CDR2 FYNNEI. CDR3 region: CASRAGRVSNQPQHF. The CDR3 DNA sequence: TGTGCCAGCAGGGCCGGACGGGTTAGCAATCAGCCCCAGCATTTT.

This clone was detected only a few times. The gene calls are TRBV2 and TRBJ2-7; 8 bases align to TRBD1. The CDR3 contains 14 residues. J gave up 7 bases and V 8 bases, and 13 bases lay outside the gene matches. Germline CDR1 is SNHLY and CDR2 is FYNNEI. For the CDR3, the DNA is TGTGCCAGCCGGACAGGGAGCGGTGTGGGAGAGCAGTACTTC. Translation gives CASRTGSGVGEQYF.

The chain links TRBV7-3 to TRBJ1-1; 8 positions match TRBD1. The germline gives CDR1 SGHTA, CDR2 FQGTGA. The V gene end was trimmed by 1 base and the J gene end by 1 base; junction bases not matched to a gene: 2. The CDR3 has 15 amino acids. Written as DNA, the CDR3 is TGTGCCAGCAGCTTAAACAGGGGGGCGAACACTGAAGCTTTCTTT. Translated: CASSLNRGANTEAFF.

The chain joins TRBV16 to TRBJ1-2; D gene uncertain. CDR3 size: 12 residues. The germline V and J ends were trimmed by 0 bases and 7 bases, with 6 bases remaining between them. The germline V gene has CDR1 KGHSY and CDR2 FQNENV. CDR3 residues: CASSQSRAGYTF. CDR3 nucleotides: TGTGCCAGCAGCCAATCCCGGGCTGGCTACACCTTC.

In this sample, this clone turned up once. The chain carries TRBV10-2 and TRBJ2-7; TRBD1 matches at 11 bases. The CDR3 sequence is 14 residues long. The V and J ends lost 7 bases and 7 bases, in that order; junction bases with no gene match: 9. CDR1 and CDR2 from the germline V gene are WSHSY and SAAADI. CDR3 sequence reads: CASTPGQGAGEQYF. As DNA, the CDR3 is TGCGCCAGCACGCCTGGACAGGGGGCAGGGGAGCAGTACTTC.

This chain links TRBV13 with TRBJ2-5; D is possibly TRBD1 or TRBD2 (6 bases each). The CDR3 is 16 amino acids. Trimming cost V 5 bases and J 5 bases, with 21 bases left between them. Germline loops: CDR1 PRHDT, CDR2 FYEKMQ (reference sequence). CDR3 sequence reads: CASSPRDGGQVETQYF. DNA of the CDR3: TGTGCCAGCAGCCCAAGGGATGGGGGGCAGGTGGAGACCCAGTACTTC.

The V gene is TRBV29-1, the J gene TRBJ2-1, with D tentatively TRBD1 or TRBD2 (5 bases each). V lost 3 bases, J lost 1 base, and 19 bases lay in between. Germline V gene data show CDR1 as SQVTM and CDR2 as ANQGSEA. The CDR3 length is 17 residues. The CDR3 nucleotides read TGCAGCGTTGAGAATCCGGACCTAGAGGGGTCCTACAATGAGCAGTTCTTC. It specifies CSVENPDLEGSYNEQFF.

The DNA of the CDR3 is TGCAGCGTTGTCTGGGGGGGCAATGAGCAGTTCTTC. Translated, it gives CSVVWGGNEQFF. The V and J genes are TRBV29-1 and TRBJ2-1, with 7 bases fitting TRBD2. This CDR3 is 12 amino acids long. The germline V gene has CDR1 SQVTM and CDR2 ANQGSEA. After removal of 4 bases from V and 6 bases from J, the junction contained 3 bases not matched to a gene.

The CDR3 loop is CASSQEPQGAEEKLFF. The CDR3 DNA sequence: TGCGCCAGCAGCCAAGAACCACAGGGGGCTGAGGAAAAACTGTTTTTT. The V and J genes are TRBV4-1 and TRBJ1-4, with 9 bases identical to TRBD1. V dropped 0 bases and J dropped 8; count of bases not matched to a gene: 7. The CDR3 length is 16 residues. Germline V gene data show CDR1 as MGHRA and CDR2 as YSYEKL.

V gene TRBV7-3 combines with J gene TRBJ2-2; 12 bases are a match to TRBD2. Trimming removed 5 bases from V and 5 bases from J; junction bases left unmatched: 12. The CDR3 contains 18 residues. The germline gives CDR1 SGHTA, CDR2 FQGTGA. Here the CDR3 reads CASSPSASGRAITGELFF. DNA of the CDR3: TGTGCCAGCAGCCCCAGCGCTAGCGGGAGGGCCATAACCGGGGAGCTGTTTTTT.

Here the CDR3 DNA reads TGCAGCGTTGAAGGGATCCCATCGGGTGGCTACACCTTC. Translated, it gives CSVEGIPSGGYTF. V is TRBV29-1 and J is TRBJ1-2, with no clear D. The CDR3 has 13 amino acids. The V gene's germline CDR1 is SQVTM and CDR2 ANQGSEA. V was clipped by 1 base and J by 7 bases, with 13 bases between them.

The chain links TRBV13 to TRBJ2-7; 10 nucleotides agree with TRBD2. CDR1 and CDR2 (germline): PRHDT, FYEKMQ (reference sequence). There are 14 residues in the CDR3. J lost 2 bases, V lost 5 bases, and 3 bases had no gene match. The CDR3 spells CASSLLAGPYEQYF. The CDR3 region has the DNA TGTGCCAGCAGCCTACTAGCGGGACCCTACGAGCAGTACTTC. The complete variable domain, with remaining parts taken from reference TRBV13 and TRBJ2-7, reads AAGVIQSPRHLIKEKRETATLKCYPIPRHDTVYWYQQGPGQDPQFLISFYEKMQSDKGSIPDRFSAQQFSDYHSELNMSSLELGDSALYFCASSLLAGPYEQYFGPGTRLTVT.

A few counts support this clone. V and J are TRBV6-5 and TRBJ2-7, with D unresolved. The CDR3 length is 13 residues. Germline V lookup: CDR1 MNHEY, CDR2 SVGAGI. Trimming took 5 bases from V and 6 from J, leaving 14 bases between them. The CDR3 sequence: CASSPGLLGEQYF. CDR3 bases: TGTGCCAGCAGTCCGGGTCTACTCGGCGAGCAGTACTTC.